This T cell receptor beta chain comes out of a study of blood T cell repertoires in COVID-19. Study background: The United States, Italy and Spain supplied acute and convalescent COVID-19 samples. In each case, the material was cDNA or gDNA derived from T cells, B-cell-depleted T cells, or PBMCs.

Authors' methods: Amplifying reference gene primers gave estimates of nucleated cell counts. Produced via immunoSEQ multiplex PCR; TCRdb's table is partial and in-frame only. V and J calls and clone size are given by that table; D and trimming were obtained from the DNA. The sample contains about 310,000 clones, around 87% of which appear only once. This clonotype was sampled from a woman aged 50 to 60 who had recovered from COVID-19. Sample: peripheral blood.

The CDR3 coding sequence is TGTGCCACCCGGCAGGCTGGGGAGATTGGCTACACCTTC. Amino acids: CATRQAGEIGYTF. This chain connects TRBV3-1 (or the pseudogene TRBV3-2) to TRBJ1-2; D call uncertain. From germline, CDR1 is LGHDT and CDR2 YNNKEL (reference sequence). Trimming stripped 10 bases from V and 7 bases from J, with 19 bases between. The CDR3 consists of 13 residues.